The sequence of this T cell receptor (beta chain) was determined in a study of cytomegalovirus exposure and HLA in healthy donors. Broader study findings: An apparent linkage of common viral pathogens to several of the most significant clusters emerged in a later analysis. Highest at DRB1 and lowest at HLA-C, TCR association rates differed among HLA loci in a later analysis. Analyses of presence/absence relied on an assumption of roughly uniform sequencing depth across donors.

As to this clone: Antigen unknown.

The PCR used 60 Vbeta and 13 Jbeta primers. Data came from immunoSEQ multiplex PCR; TCRdb stores just in-frame clones and leaves some out. The table has tens of thousands of clones, about three fifths seen once. The CDR3 loop spans 13 amino acids. With 0 bases removed from V and 4 bases from J, the gap between germline ends came to 7 bases. CDR1 is MNHEY, CDR2 SVGAGI, per germline. Input material: PBMCs. This TCR was sampled from a man aged 45-65 years in good health and CMV-seropositive. V usage is TRBV6-5 and J usage is TRBJ2-7, with a weak D call TRBD1 (6 bases). The CDR3 DNA reads TGTGCCAGCAGTTACTCGGGGGCGTACGAGCAGTACTTC. This sequence encodes CASSYSGAYEQYF.